These T cell receptor beta chains were read from a single sample in a study of radiotherapy plus CTLA-4 blockade in lung cancer. Assay: immunoSEQ multiplex PCR; the TCRdb copy retains only in-frame clones and omits some. This table has approximately 80,000 clones, about four fifths appearing once. This specimen consisted of peripheral blood, obtained from a patient treated with radiotherapy plus ipilimumab. These receptors were collected from a human donor with non-small cell lung cancer who had stable disease on radiotherapy plus ipilimumab. The CDR3 runs from the conserved cysteine through the conserved F or W. A D gene is named only where the DNA matches it firmly.

CDR3 protein	J gene	D gene	V gene
CASSLEGPVNSPLHF	TRBJ1-6	.	TRBV5-4
CASSQVRGGTEAFF	TRBJ1-1	.	TRBV14
CASSLFASGGQNEQFF	TRBJ2-1	TRBD2	TRBV5-5
CASSLGSSYEQYF	TRBJ2-7	.	TRBV5-6
CASSSGTGGMSPLHF	TRBJ1-6	TRBD1	TRBV7-9
CASRRTANEKLFF	TRBJ1-4	.	TRBV2
CASSVLGTGGFANNEQFF	TRBJ2-1	TRBD1	TRBV2
CASSEGLSYNEQFF	TRBJ2-1	.	TRBV9
CASSPPPGPSGGWEQFF	TRBJ2-1	TRBD2	TRBV5-1
CASRAPGGQGGTEAFF	TRBJ1-1	TRBD1	TRBV2
CASSALSRGEQYF	TRBJ2-7	.	TRBV28
CASRPLDSINSPLHF	TRBJ1-6	.	TRBV6-6
CASSPGAPTRTEAFF	TRBJ1-1	.	TRBV7-2
CASKAGTEYNEQFF	TRBJ2-1	.	TRBV6-5
CASSSVGTGSGYTF	TRBJ1-2	TRBD1	TRBV11-1
CASRSTGHEKLFF	TRBJ1-4	.	TRBV6-5
CASSSPGVVGNTEAFF	TRBJ1-1	.	TRBV7-9
CASSPPGGTSNQPQHF	TRBJ1-5	.	TRBV18
CASSIQGGDEQFF	TRBJ2-1	.	TRBV7-3
CASRPGTGKIFLYGYTF	TRBJ1-2	TRBD1	TRBV19
CAIGTSGNTIYF	TRBJ1-3	.	TRBV28
CASSQDVSGGAFGYEQYF	TRBJ2-7	TRBD2	TRBV4-1
CASSSGLAGGELFF	TRBJ2-2	TRBD2	TRBV5-4
CASSGASGVLTDTQYF	TRBJ2-3	TRBD2	TRBV2
CASSQDMVGAYEQYF	TRBJ2-7	.	TRBV4-1
CASKVGTGGNEQYF	TRBJ2-7	TRBD2	TRBV6-5
CASSLDYSNQPQHF	TRBJ1-5	.	TRBV7-8
CASSAGRDTQYF	TRBJ2-3	.	TRBV10-1
CSVIITDTQYF	TRBJ2-3	.	TRBV29-1
CASSILRTSIKWF	TRBJ2-7	.	TRBV6-6
CASSWNSRTSGGAYNEQFF	TRBJ2-1	TRBD2	TRBV5-1